The 3 T cell receptor beta chains below all came from one sample that was sequenced in a study of cytomegalovirus exposure and HLA in healthy donors. Some clones are missing from TCRdb's copy, which holds only in-frame ones; the method was immunoSEQ multiplex PCR. The repertoire holds around 120,000 clones, about nine tenths seen once, with about 4.1% in the top ten. Material: PBMCs. Source of these receptors: a man younger than 30 in good health and CMV-seropositive.

This chain links TRBV13 with TRBJ2-5, with D possibly being TRBD1 (6 bases). Germline lookup yields CDR1 PRHDT and CDR2 FYEKMQ (reference sequence). CDR3 length: 12 amino acids. Trimming cost V 5 bases and J 12 bases, with 16 bases left between them. The CDR3 is CASSLRDTAEYF. The DNA of the CDR3 is TGTGCCAGCAGCCTACGGGACACCGCGGAGTACTTC.

This rearrangement joins TRBV19 to TRBJ1-2, with TRBD1 as a possible D gene (5 bases). Trimming shortened V by 6 bases and J by 2 bases, and 16 bases separated the two germline ends. CDR1 LNHDA and CDR2 SQIVND come from the germline V gene (reference sequence). This CDR3 has 15 amino acids. DNA of the CDR3: TGTGCCAGTAGATTTGTTCCGGGGGGGAACTATGGCTACACCTTC. This sequence encodes CASRFVPGGNYGYTF.

J is TRBJ2-7 and V is TRBV6-4, with TRBD1 identical over 12 bases. The CDR3 contains 15 residues. After removal of 10 bases from V and 5 bases from J, the junction contained 12 bases not matched to a gene. CDR1 and CDR2 from the germline V gene are MRHNA and SNTAGT. The CDR3 is CATLLRDRGLHEQYF. The CDR3 DNA reads as TGTGCCACCCTTCTCCGGGACAGGGGGCTCCACGAGCAGTACTTC.